This passage covers 11 T cell receptor beta chains from one sample sequenced in a study of blood T cell repertoires in COVID-19. Measured with immunoSEQ multiplex PCR; TCRdb has only the in-frame clones, and not every one. The sample shows roughly 300,000 clones, roughly 90% of them seen only once. Specimen: peripheral blood. Receptors originate from a man between 18 and 29 years old with active or convalescent COVID-19.

The V and J genes are TRBV7-3 and TRBJ2-3; 12 bases fit TRBD2. In germline, CDR1 is SGHTA, CDR2 FQGTGA. The CDR3 extends over 15 amino acids. V dropped 4 bases and J dropped 3; count of bases not matched to a gene: 2. The CDR3 sequence: CASSSGTSGTDTQYF. The CDR3 nucleotides are TGTGCCAGCAGCTCAGGGACTAGCGGGACAGATACGCAGTATTTT.

This chain connects TRBV29-1 to TRBJ2-3, with 7 bases matching TRBD1. This CDR3 is 14 amino acids long. The V segment lost 4 bases and the J segment 0 bases; nucleotides outside the gene matches: 4. Germline V gene data show CDR1 as SQVTM and CDR2 as ANQGSEA. CDR3 loop: CSVARTGSTDTQYF. CDR3 nucleotides: TGCAGCGTTGCCCGGACAGGAAGCACAGATACGCAGTATTTT.

The rearrangement uses TRBV7-9 and TRBJ1-4; D call uncertain. From germline, CDR1 is SEHNR and CDR2 FQNEAQ (reference sequence). Trimming took 2 bases from V and 6 from J, leaving 13 bases between them. This CDR3 is built from 15 residues. This chain's CDR3 is CASSLIFGEHEKLFF. The CDR3 DNA reads TGTGCCAGCAGCTTAATCTTCGGGGAACATGAAAAACTGTTTTTT.

The chain has TRBV7-3 and TRBJ2-1; TRBD2 matches at 9 bases. The CDR3 covers 16 residues. Germline loops: CDR1 SGHTA, CDR2 FQGTGA. V was pared by 4 bases and J by 4 bases, with 8 bases of the junction left unmatched. Written as DNA, the CDR3 is TGTGCCAGCAGCTACACCGGGACTAGCCCTTACAATGAGCAGTTCTTC. Protein: CASSYTGTSPYNEQFF.

This clone occurred once. The chain has TRBV12-3 or TRBV12-4 and TRBJ2-7; 7 bases are a match to TRBD1. The CDR3 loop spans 13 amino acids. J lost 4 bases, V lost 9 bases, and 9 bases had no gene match. CDR3 DNA sequence: TGTGCCAGTAGAGGGACAGACCTTTACGAGCAGTACTTC. This encodes CASRGTDLYEQYF.

The rearrangement links TRBV4-1 to TRBJ2-5, with TRBD2 identical over 8 bases. Germline V CDR1 and CDR2: MGHRA, YSYEKL. This CDR3 region has 17 residues. Trimming took 0 bases from V and 3 from J; bases not matched to a gene: 9. The CDR3 reads CASSQDPAGATEETQYF. The CDR3 DNA sequence: TGCGCCAGCAGCCAAGATCCAGCGGGGGCTACGGAAGAGACCCAGTACTTC.

The chain has TRBV4-1 and TRBJ2-2, with 13 bases that match TRBD2. The ends lost 6 bases at V and 0 bases at J; junction bases unmatched: 10. The CDR3 consists of 19 residues. Germline V lookup: CDR1 MGHRA, CDR2 YSYEKL. CDR3 DNA sequence: TGCGCCAGCAGACATCCCGGGACTAGCGGGGAAGCGAACACCGGGGAGCTGTTTTTT. Translated, it gives CASRHPGTSGEANTGELFF.

The J gene is TRBJ1-4, the V gene TRBV25-1, with D uncertain. Germline lookup yields CDR1 MGHDK and CDR2 SYGVNS. Trimming removed 3 bases at V and 3 bases at J, with 8 bases between. The CDR3 spans 14 residues. CDR3 loop: CASSDDTANEKLFF. CDR3 DNA sequence: TGTGCCAGCAGTGACGACACGGCTAATGAAAAACTGTTTTTT. The entire variable domain, with the rest obtained from reference TRBV25-1 and TRBJ1-4, is as follows: EADIYQTPRYLVIGTGKKITLECSQTMGHDKMYWYQQDPGMELHLIHYSYGVNSTEKGDLSSESTVSRIRTEHFPLTLESARPSHTSQYLCASSDDTANEKLFFGSGTQLSVL.

The J gene is TRBJ1-3, the V gene TRBV9; the D is unclear. CDR3 length: 14 residues. V dropped 0 bases and J dropped 4 bases, with 8 bases sitting between them. The germline gives CDR1 SGDLS, CDR2 YYNGEE. The CDR3 loop is CASSVGGQGNTIYF. CDR3 in DNA: TGTGCCAGCAGCGTAGGAGGGCAAGGAAACACCATATATTTT.

The chain combines TRBV6-6 with TRBJ1-2; possibly TRBD1 for D (5 bases). The CDR3 extends over 13 amino acids. The germline gives CDR1 MNHNY, CDR2 SVGAGI (reference sequence). The V and J ends lost 6 bases and 1 base respectively, with 9 bases between them. The CDR3 region is CASRQGNNYGYTF. CDR3 in DNA: TGTGCCAGCAGGCAGGGAAATAACTATGGCTACACCTTC.

The genes are TRBV13 and TRBJ2-3; 12 bases are a match to TRBD2. The CDR3 is made up of 15 amino acids. V lost 6 bases to trimming and J lost 0 bases; unmatched junction nucleotides: 1. Germline loops: CDR1 PRHDT, CDR2 FYEKMQ (reference sequence). The CDR3 bases are TGTGCCAGCAGAACTAGCGGGGGGAGCACAGATACGCAGTATTTT. As protein: CASRTSGGSTDTQYF.